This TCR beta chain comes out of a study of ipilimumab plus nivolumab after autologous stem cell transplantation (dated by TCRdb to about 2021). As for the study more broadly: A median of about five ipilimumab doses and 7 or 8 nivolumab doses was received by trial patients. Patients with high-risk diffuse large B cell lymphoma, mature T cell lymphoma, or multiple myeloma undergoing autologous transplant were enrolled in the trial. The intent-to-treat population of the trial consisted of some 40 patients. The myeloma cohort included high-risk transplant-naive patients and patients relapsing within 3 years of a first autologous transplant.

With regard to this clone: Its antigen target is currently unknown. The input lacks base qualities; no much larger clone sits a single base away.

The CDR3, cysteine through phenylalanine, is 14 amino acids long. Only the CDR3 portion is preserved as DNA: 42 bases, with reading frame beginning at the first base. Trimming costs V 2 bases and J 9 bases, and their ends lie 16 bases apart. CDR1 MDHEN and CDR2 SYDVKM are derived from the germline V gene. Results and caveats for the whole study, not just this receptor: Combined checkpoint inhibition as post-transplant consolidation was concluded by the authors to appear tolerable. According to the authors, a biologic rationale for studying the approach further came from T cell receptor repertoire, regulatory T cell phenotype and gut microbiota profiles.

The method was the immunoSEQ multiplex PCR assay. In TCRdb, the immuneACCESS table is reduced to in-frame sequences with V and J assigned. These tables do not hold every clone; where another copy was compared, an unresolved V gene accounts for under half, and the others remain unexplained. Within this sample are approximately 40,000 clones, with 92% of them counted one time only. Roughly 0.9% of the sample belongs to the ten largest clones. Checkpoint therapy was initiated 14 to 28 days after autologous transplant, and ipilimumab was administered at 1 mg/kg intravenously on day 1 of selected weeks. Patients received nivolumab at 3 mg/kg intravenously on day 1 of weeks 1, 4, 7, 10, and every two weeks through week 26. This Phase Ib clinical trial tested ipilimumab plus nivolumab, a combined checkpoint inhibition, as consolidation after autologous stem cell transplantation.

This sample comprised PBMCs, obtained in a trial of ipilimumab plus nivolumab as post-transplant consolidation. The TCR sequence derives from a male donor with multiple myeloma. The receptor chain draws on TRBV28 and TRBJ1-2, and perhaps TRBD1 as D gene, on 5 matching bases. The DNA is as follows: TGTGCCAGCAGTTTAGGCAGGGTGGTTCGAAGCTACACCTTC. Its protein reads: CASSLGRVVRSYTF.